The 21 T cell receptor beta chains presented below share a single source sample, sequenced in a study of T cell changes during pregnancy in multiple sclerosis. The assay was immunoSEQ multiplex PCR, and TCRdb's table has in-frame clones only and misses some. Of around 80,000 clones in the sample, about 96% were seen once. This material consisted of peripheral blood, taken in the second trimester of pregnancy. The receptors shown here come from a female donor with multiple sclerosis, enrolled in a pregnancy study.

J is TRBJ2-7 and V is TRBV29-1; 9 nucleotides match TRBD2. The CDR3 is 13 amino acids. CDR1 and CDR2 from the germline V gene are SQVTM and ANQGSEA. Losses at the gene ends were 6 bases for V and 6 bases for J; bases not matched to a gene: 9. The CDR3 sequence: CSVVSAGGGEQYF. The CDR3 region has the DNA TGCAGCGTCGTCTCTGCGGGAGGGGGCGAGCAGTACTTC.

The rearrangement links TRBV28 to TRBJ2-1; D is unresolved. The CDR3 is 12 residues long. Per germline, CDR1 MDHEN and CDR2 SYDVKM. The V end lost 6 bases, the J end lost 4 bases, and 7 bases lay between the germline ends. DNA of the CDR3: TGTGCCAGCAGCCCCCCTTACAATGAGCAGTTCTTC. Its protein product is CASSPPYNEQFF.

The chain employs TRBV7-2 and TRBJ2-3, with 7 positions matching TRBD2. The CDR3 loop spans 17 amino acids. Germline V gene sequence: CDR1 SGHTA, CDR2 FQGNSA. The trim removed 1 base at V and 2 bases at J, leaving 9 bases unmatched. Here the CDR3 reads CASSLVAGLVITDTQYF. The CDR3 DNA reads TGTGCCAGCAGCTTAGTCGCCGGACTAGTCATCACAGATACGCAGTATTTT.

The chain has TRBV10-3 and TRBJ1-2; D not certain. Germline CDR1 ENHRY, CDR2 SYGVKD. The CDR3 covers 18 residues. Deletions cut 0 bases from V and 7 bases from J, with 24 bases between. CDR3 residues: CAISESQTNHPISLGYTF. CDR3 nucleotides: TGTGCCATCAGTGAGTCCCAAACCAACCACCCTATATCACTTGGCTACACCTTC.

This clone was found a few times. This sequence joins TRBV27 and TRBJ1-2, with D perhaps TRBD1 (6 bases). Trimming took off 4 bases at V and 6 bases at J, with 15 bases between the two ends. The germline V gene has CDR1 MNHEY and CDR2 SMNVEV (reference sequence). This CDR3 comprises 14 residues. Written as DNA, the CDR3 is TGTGCCAGCAGTTCCCTCGGGGGGGCCGATGGCTACACCTTC. Its protein is CASSSLGGADGYTF.

The rearrangement joins TRBV21-1 to TRBJ2-2; the D call TRBD2 from the table was never checked on the DNA. TRBV21-1 is a pseudogene segment. CDR3 length: 14 residues. CDR3 residues: CASSSGRGTGELFF. CDR3 DNA: TGTGCCAGCAGCAGCGGGAGGGGTACCGGGGAGCTGTTTTTT.

The chain links TRBV2 to TRBJ2-2; no clear D gene. The CDR3 has 14 residues. V was pared by 5 bases and J by 5 bases, with 12 bases between. Looked up from germline, CDR1 is SNHLY and CDR2 is FYNNEI. The CDR3 DNA is TGTGCCAGCAGTCTCCTTACTCCGACCGGGGAGCTGTTTTTT. It encodes CASSLLTPTGELFF. Supplemented by reference TRBV2 and TRBJ2-2, the full variable domain reads EPEVTQTPSHQVTQMGQEVILRCVPISNHLYFYWYRQILGQKVEFLVSFYNNEISEKSEIFDDQFSVERPDGSNFTLKIRSTKLEDSAMYFCASSLLTPTGELFFGEGSRLTVL.

The chain carries TRBV2 and TRBJ1-5; 7 positions agree with TRBD1. Trimming removed 3 bases from V and 6 bases from J; junction bases left unmatched: 2. The CDR3 length is 13 residues. Germline V gene lookup returns CDR1 SNHLY and CDR2 FYNNEI. The CDR3 DNA reads as TGTGCCAGCAGTGACCAGGGGGGTCAGCCCCAGCATTTT. Translating it yields CASSDQGGQPQHF.

The V gene is TRBV5-6, the J gene TRBJ1-1; 7 bases are shared with TRBD1. Germline V gives CDR1 SGHDT, CDR2 YYEEEE. With V trimmed by 5 bases and J by 7 bases, 5 bases remained unmatched. The CDR3 contains 12 residues. CDR3 amino acids: CASSSRTGEAFF. The CDR3 nucleotides read TGTGCCAGCAGTTCTCGGACAGGTGAAGCTTTCTTT.

The chain has TRBV7-2 and TRBJ1-1, with D hard to call. This CDR3 has 15 amino acids. V lost 5 bases and J 1 base, leaving 14 bases between the germline ends. Per germline, CDR1 SGHTA and CDR2 FQGNSA. The CDR3 loop reads CASSLTFDKNTEAFF. The DNA for the CDR3 is TGTGCCAGCAGCCTTACCTTTGACAAGAACACTGAAGCTTTCTTT.

The chain uses TRBV5-1 and TRBJ1-3; 8 nucleotides match TRBD1. CDR3 length equals 15 residues. The V and J ends lost 2 bases and 8 bases, in that order; junction bases with no gene match: 9. Germline-derived CDR1 and CDR2 are SGHRS and YFSETQ. The CDR3 here is CASSFGQGVKDTIYF. The CDR3, as DNA: TGCGCCAGCAGCTTCGGACAGGGCGTAAAAGACACCATATATTTT.

This clone was detected once. The rearrangement links TRBV4-3 to TRBJ1-5; 11 bases line up with TRBD1. In germline, CDR1 is LGHNA, CDR2 YSLEER. The CDR3 sequence is 15 residues long. Losses at the gene ends were 5 bases for V and 7 bases for J; bases not matched to a gene: 7. The CDR3 DNA reads as TGCGCCAGCAGCACCGGACAGGGGGCGGAGCAGCCCCAGCATTTT. This encodes CASSTGQGAEQPQHF.

DNA of the CDR3: TGTGCCAGCAGCGTCTTTAACCTAGCGGAAGAGCAGTTCTTC. Translated, it gives CASSVFNLAEEQFF. The genes are TRBV9 and TRBJ2-1, with 7 bases identical to TRBD2. The CDR3 runs 14 residues. Germline CDR1 is SGDLS and CDR2 is YYNGEE. V was pared by 2 bases and J by 10 bases, with 9 bases of the junction left unmatched.

The V call is TRBV6-1, the J call TRBJ1-1; D unresolved. Germline V gives CDR1 MNHNS, CDR2 SASEGT. Trimming stripped 5 bases from V and 4 bases from J, with 11 bases between. The CDR3 covers 13 residues. DNA for the CDR3: TGTGCCAGCAGTTTGGCCAGTCCCACTGAAGCTTTCTTT. Translated, it gives CASSLASPTEAFF.

The chain has TRBV4-2 and TRBJ2-3; D might be TRBD2 (6 bases). The CDR3 length is 18 residues. Germline CDR1 LGHNA, CDR2 YNFKEQ. The germline V and J ends were trimmed by 1 base and 1 base, with 18 bases remaining between them. For the CDR3, the DNA is TGTGCCAGCAGCCAAGTCGTGAGGGCTAGCGCACGCACAGATACGCAGTATTTT. It is translated as CASSQVVRASARTDTQYF.

This clone occurred once. The chain uses TRBV5-4 and TRBJ2-1, with 9 bases identical to TRBD2. CDR1 is SGHNT and CDR2 is YYREEE in the germline V gene (reference sequence). Trimming took 7 bases from V and 4 from J; bases not matched to a gene: 3. The CDR3 is made up of 13 amino acids. DNA for the CDR3: TGTGCCAGCTCGGCGGGAGGGTACAATGAGCAGTTCTTC. Encoded protein: CASSAGGYNEQFF.

The V and J genes are TRBV7-3 and TRBJ2-2; TRBD1 matches 7 bases. Germline V lookup: CDR1 SGHTA, CDR2 FQGTGA. Trimming removed 6 bases from V and 6 bases from J; junction bases left unmatched: 13. This CDR3 contains 16 residues. This CDR3 is CASRSFKGGEAGELFF. For the CDR3, the DNA is TGTGCCAGCAGGTCCTTCAAAGGGGGCGAAGCCGGGGAGCTGTTTTTT. The complete variable domain, with remaining parts taken from reference TRBV7-3 and TRBJ2-2, reads GAGVSQTPSNKVTEKGKYVELRCDPISGHTALYWYRQSLGQGPEFLIYFQGTGAADDSGLPNDRFFAVRPEGSVSTLKIQRTERGDSAVYLCASRSFKGGEAGELFFGEGSRLTVL.

The chain joins TRBV7-9 to TRBJ2-7; the D gene is possibly TRBD2 (6 bases). Germline CDR1 reads SEHNR; CDR2 reads FQNEAQ (reference sequence). Trimming removed 0 bases from V and 6 bases from J, with 6 bases in between. The CDR3 contains 12 residues. CDR3 protein: CASSLAGSEQYF. DNA of the CDR3: TGTGCCAGCAGCTTAGCCGGGAGCGAGCAGTACTTC.

The chain employs TRBV30 and TRBJ2-5; D is possibly TRBD1 (6 bases). Germline V gives CDR1 GTSNPN, CDR2 SVGIG (reference sequence). The germline V and J ends were trimmed by 5 bases and 1 base, with 8 bases remaining between them. CDR3 size: 12 residues. The CDR3 reads CAWEGVQETQYF. DNA of the CDR3: TGTGCCTGGGAGGGGGTCCAAGAGACCCAGTACTTC.

The chain joins TRBV7-9 to TRBJ2-5, with D perhaps TRBD2 (6 bases). With 0 bases removed from V and 5 bases from J, the gap between germline ends came to 10 bases. The CDR3 is 14 amino acids. Germline V gene lookup returns CDR1 SEHNR and CDR2 FQNEAQ (reference sequence). DNA of the CDR3: TGTGCCAGCAGCTTAGCGGGAGGCGAGGAGACCCAGTACTTC. Protein product: CASSLAGGEETQYF.

V is TRBV9 and J is TRBJ1-1; D is ambiguous. Trimming took 0 bases from V and 3 from J, leaving 6 bases between them. Germline V gene sequence: CDR1 SGDLS, CDR2 YYNGEE. The CDR3 length is 13 residues. The CDR3 sequence: CASSVGGDTEAFF. In nucleotides, the CDR3 is TGTGCCAGCAGCGTAGGAGGCGACACTGAAGCTTTCTTT.